Sequencing of this T cell receptor beta chain was carried out in a study of cytomegalovirus exposure and HLA in healthy donors. These donors, healthy bone marrow donors, were studied. PCR employed 60 Vbeta and 13 Jbeta primers. Method: immunoSEQ multiplex PCR; TCRdb's copy keeps in-frame clones and lacks some. The data contain approximately 110,000 clones, about four fifths of them singletons. General study findings and limits: In vitro work confirmed that a few CMV-associated chains recognize CMV antigens. In a later analysis, common viral pathogens appeared linked to several of the most significant clusters.

On this clone itself: What it recognizes is unknown.

Trimming left V 8 bases short and J 0 bases short, with 14 bases between. CDR1 LNHDA and CDR2 SQIVND come from the germline V gene (reference sequence). The CDR3 totals 15 residues. Sequenced material: PBMCs. The chain couples TRBV19 to TRBJ1-5, with a weak D call TRBD1 (5 bases). This TCR came from a man in his forties in good health and CMV-seronegative. The CDR3 coding sequence is TGTGCCAGTCAGACAGAAACTTATAGCAATCAGCCCCAGCATTTT. It codes for CASQTETYSNQPQHF.